The rows below give T cell receptor beta chains drawn from one sample of a study of blood T cell repertoires in COVID-19. Data came from immunoSEQ multiplex PCR; TCRdb stores just in-frame clones and leaves some out. The sample carries 180,000 or so clones, approximately 80% recorded once. The source material was PBMCs or T cells enriched from blood (not recorded which). Receptors were obtained from a woman aged 60-75 years who had recovered from COVID-19. The CDR3 runs from the conserved cysteine through the conserved F or W. The D gene is left open where the match is weak. A clone size is listed for some rows: how often the clone was seen (once, few, many), or a class if it is expanded.

length: 16; D: TRBD2; size: NA; J: TRBJ2-3; V: TRBV11-2; CDR3: CASRSLAGGLTDTQYF; DNA: TGTGCCAGCAGGTCGCTAGCGGGAGGGCTGACAGATACGCAGTATTTT
length: 15; D: TRBD1; size: few; J: TRBJ1-2; V: TRBV3-1/TRBV3-2; CDR3: CASSPRTGALYGYTF; DNA: TGTGCCAGCAGCCCACGGACAGGGGCCCTCTATGGCTACACCTTC
length: 15; D: NA; size: NA; J: TRBJ1-2; V: TRBV2; CDR3: CASSATGTGAYGYTF; DNA: TGTGCCAGCAGTGCGACCGGGACGGGAGCATATGGCTACACCTTC
length: 13; D: TRBD1; size: NA; J: TRBJ1-2; V: TRBV7-2; CDR3: CASSSSRQGGYTF; DNA: TGTGCCAGCAGCTCCTCTCGACAGGGTGGCTACACCTTC
length: 20; D: TRBD1; size: once; J: TRBJ2-5; V: TRBV9; CDR3: CASSAHGTGGYGGVQETQYF; DNA: TGTGCCAGCAGCGCACACGGGACAGGGGGATATGGAGGGGTTCAAGAGACCCAGTACTTC
length: 14; D: NA; size: NA; J: TRBJ2-5; V: TRBV5-4; CDR3: CASSLAGEEGTQYF; DNA: TGTGCCAGCAGCTTGGCCGGGGAGGAGGGGACCCAGTACTTC
length: 14; D: TRBD1; size: NA; J: TRBJ1-1; V: TRBV5-4; CDR3: CASSLATGETEAFF; DNA: TGTGCCAGCAGCTTGGCGACAGGGGAGACTGAAGCTTTCTTT
length: 17; D: NA; size: NA; J: TRBJ2-3; V: TRBV5-1; CDR3: CASSLAILRESGDTQYF; DNA: TGCGCCAGCAGCTTGGCCATCCTTCGGGAGTCTGGGGATACGCAGTATTTT
length: 13; D: NA; size: NA; J: TRBJ1-4; V: TRBV7-8; CDR3: CASSLGGSEKLFF; DNA: TGTGCCAGCAGCTTAGGGGGCAGTGAAAAACTGTTTTTT
length: 15; D: NA; size: NA; J: TRBJ1-5; V: TRBV2; CDR3: CASSLANTGNQPQHF; DNA: TGTGCCAGCAGTCTAGCGAACACCGGGAATCAGCCCCAGCATTTT
length: 14; D: TRBD1; size: NA; J: TRBJ1-2; V: TRBV2; CDR3: CASSRQGPNYGYTF; DNA: TGTGCCAGCAGTCGACAGGGGCCTAACTATGGCTACACCTTC
length: 11; D: NA; size: few; J: TRBJ2-7; V: TRBV30; CDR3: CAWGLLEEQYF; DNA: TGTGCCTGGGGACTTTTAGAGGAGCAGTACTTC
length: 14; D: NA; size: NA; J: TRBJ2-3; V: TRBV2; CDR3: CASSGRQFTDTQYF; DNA: TGTGCCAGCAGTGGCAGGCAGTTCACAGATACGCAGTATTTT
length: 14; D: TRBD1; size: NA; J: TRBJ2-3; V: TRBV28; CDR3: CASSTRTGGDTQYF; DNA: TGTGCCAGCAGTACACGAACAGGGGGTGATACGCAGTATTTT
length: 16; D: NA; size: NA; J: TRBJ2-7; V: TRBV5-1; CDR3: CASSLAAGTSSYEQYF; DNA: TGCGCCAGCAGCCTCGCGGCGGGGACGAGCTCCTACGAGCAGTACTTC
length: 15; D: TRBD1; size: NA; J: TRBJ2-3; V: TRBV2; CDR3: CASSLAGTGTDTQYF; DNA: TGTGCCAGCAGTCTAGCCGGGACAGGGACAGATACGCAGTATTTT
length: 15; D: NA; size: NA; J: TRBJ2-1; V: TRBV11-2; CDR3: CASSRSGGSYNEQFF; DNA: TGTGCCAGCAGCCGCTCCGGAGGCTCCTACAATGAGCAGTTCTTC
length: 14; D: NA; size: NA; J: TRBJ1-4; V: TRBV18; CDR3: CASSQGQGGEKLFF; DNA: TGTGCCAGCTCCCAGGGACAAGGTGGCGAAAAACTGTTTTTT
length: 15; D: NA; size: NA; J: TRBJ2-2; V: TRBV11-2; CDR3: CASSPRTRRAGELFF; DNA: TGTGCCAGCAGCCCGCGGACCCGGAGGGCCGGGGAGCTGTTTTTT
length: 16; D: NA; size: NA; J: TRBJ2-1; V: TRBV7-3; CDR3: CASSLIAGYSYNEQFF; DNA: TGTGCCAGCAGCTTAATCGCAGGGTATTCCTACAATGAGCAGTTCTTC
length: 13; D: NA; size: once; J: TRBJ1-1; V: TRBV2; CDR3: CASSAGVNTEAFF; DNA: TGTGCCAGCAGTGCAGGGGTAAACACTGAAGCTTTCTTT
length: 14; D: TRBD1; size: few; J: TRBJ1-5; V: TRBV5-6; CDR3: CASSSGGFGGPQHF; DNA: TGTGCCAGCAGCTCAGGGGGGTTTGGGGGGCCCCAGCATTTT
length: 14; D: NA; size: few; J: TRBJ1-2; V: TRBV19; CDR3: CASSISDTLYGYTF; DNA: TGTGCCAGTAGTATCAGTGACACGTTGTATGGCTACACCTTC
length: 14; D: NA; size: NA; J: TRBJ2-7; V: TRBV27; CDR3: CASSLTPHRNEQYF; DNA: TGTGCCAGCAGTCTAACCCCACACAGAAACGAGCAGTACTTC
length: 16; D: NA; size: NA; J: TRBJ1-4; V: TRBV7-9; CDR3: CASSLALGGTNEKLFF; DNA: TGTGCCAGCAGCTTAGCGCTAGGGGGAACTAATGAAAAACTGTTTTTT
length: 16; D: NA; size: NA; J: TRBJ2-3; V: TRBV5-1; CDR3: CASSATFRGSTDTQYF; DNA: TGCGCCAGCAGCGCCACATTTAGGGGATCCACAGATACGCAGTATTTT
length: 15; D: TRBD1; size: NA; J: TRBJ1-5; V: TRBV27; CDR3: CASSTRDRGYQPQHF; DNA: TGTGCCAGCAGCACCCGGGACAGGGGTTATCAGCCCCAGCATTTT
length: 15; D: TRBD1; size: NA; J: TRBJ2-3; V: TRBV10-3; CDR3: CAINGDRGLEGTQYF; DNA: TGTGCCATCAATGGGGACAGGGGGCTGGAGGGTACGCAGTATTTT
length: 14; D: NA; size: NA; J: TRBJ2-7; V: TRBV10-1; CDR3: CASSESKHTGKQYF; DNA: TGCGCCAGCAGTGAGTCGAAACACACGGGGAAGCAGTACTTC
length: 14; D: TRBD1; size: NA; J: TRBJ2-7; V: TRBV10-3; CDR3: CAIRAGTGWYEQYF; DNA: TGTGCCATCAGAGCCGGGACAGGGTGGTACGAGCAGTACTTC
length: 13; D: NA; size: many; J: TRBJ1-2; V: TRBV27; CDR3: CASTSGGVYGYTF; DNA: TGTGCCAGCACCTCGGGAGGGGTTTATGGCTACACCTTC
length: 13; D: NA; size: NA; J: TRBJ1-3; V: TRBV10-2; CDR3: CASSSGGGNTIYF; DNA: TGCGCCAGCAGCTCGGGGGGTGGAAACACCATATATTTT
length: 16; D: NA; size: NA; J: TRBJ1-3; V: TRBV5-1; CDR3: CASSWGEANSGNTIYF; DNA: TGCGCCAGCAGCTGGGGGGAGGCGAACTCTGGAAACACCATATATTTT